This T cell receptor (beta chain) appears in the sequencing data of a study of cytomegalovirus exposure and HLA in healthy donors. General observations from the study: Links to common viral pathogens appeared, in a later analysis, for several of the most significant clusters. Across all donors, roughly uniform sequencing depth was an assumption of the presence/absence analyses. The authors excluded some V segments, including TRBV6-2 and TRBV6-3, as indistinguishable. The study put 150 or so TCR beta chains on its list as cytomegalovirus-associated.

Comment on this clone: Its antigen is unknown.

Vbeta (60) and Jbeta (13) primers were used in the PCR. TCRdb keeps only in-frame clones here, not all; method: immunoSEQ multiplex PCR. The sample includes under 140,000 clones, around 85% of them seen just once. CDR3 size: 15 residues. Germline V gene data show CDR1 as ENHRY and CDR2 as SYGVKD. V gave up 5 bases and J gave up 4 bases; unmatched junction bases: 5. The source of this sequence is a man aged 35 to 55 in good health and CMV-seronegative. V gene TRBV10-3 combines with J gene TRBJ2-1; 10 bases align to TRBD2. Sequencing was performed on PBMCs. The CDR3 nucleotides are TGTGCCATCAGTAGAAGCGGGGGGGAGTACAATGAGCAGTTCTTC. Its protein is CAISRSGGEYNEQFF.